This T cell receptor beta chain was identified in a study of post-analysis software for immune sequencing data. Study outcomes and limitations: Multiple sclerosis patients had significantly lower normalized Chao1 diversity than controls. Patients showed TRBV5-6, TRBV5-1 and TRBV20-1 among a few TRBV segments more frequent than in controls.

This clonotype was seen a few times. The antigen is undetermined. Every TCR beta cDNA library bore unique molecular identifiers. TCRdb re-called the PCR reads with MiXCR, one entry per CDR3 protein. Of 350,000 to 450,000 distinct CDR3 sequences in the sample, less than 40% were seen once. Germline V lookup: CDR1 LGHDT, CDR2 YNNKEL (reference sequence). This CDR3 has 13 amino acids. V lost 0 bases and J lost 4, with 7 bases in between. This sequence was found in a girl aged 10 to 17 with multiple sclerosis. The V gene is TRBV3-1, the J gene TRBJ2-7, with no clear D. Sequencing was performed on blood. CDR3 nucleotides: TGTGCCAGCAGCCAAGATCCAAGGTACGAGCAGTACTTC. Protein sequence: CASSQDPRYEQYF.